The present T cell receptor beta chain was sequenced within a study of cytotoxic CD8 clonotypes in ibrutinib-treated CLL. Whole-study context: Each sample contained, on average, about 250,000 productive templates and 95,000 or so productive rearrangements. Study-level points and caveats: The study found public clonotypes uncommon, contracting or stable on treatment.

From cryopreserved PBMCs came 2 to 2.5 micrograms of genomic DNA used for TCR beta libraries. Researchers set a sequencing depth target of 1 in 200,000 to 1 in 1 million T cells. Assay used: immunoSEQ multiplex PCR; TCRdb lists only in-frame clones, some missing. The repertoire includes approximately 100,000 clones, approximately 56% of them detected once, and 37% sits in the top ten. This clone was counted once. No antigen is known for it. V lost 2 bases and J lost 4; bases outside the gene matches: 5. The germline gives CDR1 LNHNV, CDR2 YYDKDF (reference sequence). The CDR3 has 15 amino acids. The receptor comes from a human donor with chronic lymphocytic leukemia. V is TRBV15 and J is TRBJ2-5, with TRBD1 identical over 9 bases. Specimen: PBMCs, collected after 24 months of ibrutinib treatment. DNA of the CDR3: TGTGCCACCAGCAGATACTACAGGGGGCGAGAGACCCAGTACTTC. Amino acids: CATSRYYRGRETQYF.